What follows are 25 T cell receptor beta chains derived from one specimen sequenced in a study of blood T cells in healthy people across ages. It was with a sample-barcoded 5' primer and a J-beta primer mix that a second PCR of about 7 to 12 cycles was run. TCRdb processed the 5' RACE reads anew with MiXCR; each CDR3 protein has one entry. The table has approximately 1.5 million distinct CDR3 sequences, almost 35% seen once. Sequenced sample: blood. Receptors originate from a woman in her 30s in good health.

The genes are TRBV29-1 and TRBJ2-1; the match to TRBD2 covers 8 bases. Germline V gene data show CDR1 as SQVTM and CDR2 as ANQGSEA. Trimming removed 4 bases from V and 5 bases from J; junction bases left unmatched: 7. The CDR3 runs to 14 residues. CDR3 coding DNA: TGCAGCGTTGCAGCGGGAGTATCCCACAATGAGCAGTTCTTC. Protein product: CSVAAGVSHNEQFF.

The V gene is TRBV5-6, the J gene TRBJ2-7, with D perhaps matching TRBD2 (6 bases). This CDR3 spans 15 amino acids. With 4 bases removed from V and 2 bases from J, the gap between germline ends came to 16 bases. The germline CDR1 and CDR2 sequences are SGHDT and YYEEEE. The CDR3 sequence is CASSAGTSPTYEQYF. DNA for the CDR3: TGTGCCAGCAGCGCCGGGACTTCCCCCACCTACGAGCAGTACTTC.

This chain links TRBV6-1 with TRBJ1-5; 10 bases are a match to TRBD1. CDR1 and CDR2 (germline): MNHNS, SASEGT. V was pared by 6 bases and J by 4 bases, with 9 bases of the junction left unmatched. CDR3 size: 16 residues. CDR3 in DNA: TGTGCCAGCAGCCAGGCCCGGACAGGGGGTAATCAGCCCCAGCATTTT. This codes for CASSQARTGGNQPQHF.

Notes on this clonotype: The junction differs from germline at one of its ends, possibly a read error. CDR3 DNA: TGTGCCATCCAAGGGGCCCTAAATCAGCCCCGGCATTTT. As protein: CAIQGALNQPRHF. The genes are TRBV10-3 and TRBJ1-5, with D possibly being TRBD1 (5 bases). Germline V gene lookup returns CDR1 ENHRY and CDR2 SYGVKD. The CDR3 is 13 amino acids.

V is TRBV4-1 and J is TRBJ2-3, with no clear D. The CDR3 has 14 amino acids. The germline gives CDR1 MGHRA, CDR2 YSYEKL. Trimming pared 1 base from V and 2 bases from J, leaving 7 bases between. The CDR3 region has the DNA TGCGCCAGCAGCCAAGTAGTCACCACAGATACGCAGTATTTT. Amino acids: CASSQVVTTDTQYF.

This clonotype was seen a handful of times. The chain has TRBV4-1 and TRBJ2-3; D unclear. The germline V and J ends were trimmed by 3 bases and 0 bases, with 13 bases remaining between them. CDR1 MGHRA and CDR2 YSYEKL come from the germline V gene. This CDR3 has 16 amino acids. CDR3 in amino acids: CASSQPTGASTDTQYF. CDR3 DNA: TGCGCCAGCAGCCAGCCGACTGGTGCTAGCACAGATACGCAGTATTTT.

J is TRBJ1-5 and V is TRBV20-1; D perhaps matches TRBD1 (6 bases). V dropped 0 bases and J dropped 7 bases, with 13 bases sitting between them. The CDR3 loop spans 14 amino acids. Germline V gene data show CDR1 as DFQATT and CDR2 as SNEGSKA (reference sequence). The CDR3 loop reads CSARETGTLQPQHF. As DNA, the CDR3 is TGCAGTGCTAGAGAGACAGGTACCCTCCAGCCCCAGCATTTT.

The chain carries TRBV3-1 and TRBJ2-3; weak D call: TRBD1 (5 bases). V was pared by 2 bases and J by 4 bases, with 7 bases between. The V gene's germline CDR1 is LGHDT and CDR2 YNNKEL (reference sequence). The CDR3 covers 13 residues. CDR3 DNA: TGTGCCAGCAGCCAACTCAGGGCAGATACGCAGTATTTT. It is translated as CASSQLRADTQYF.

This chain joins TRBV28 and TRBJ2-1; D might be TRBD2 (10 bases). Trimming removed 6 bases from V and 5 bases from J, with 32 bases in between. The CDR3 is 20 amino acids. From germline, CDR1 is MDHEN and CDR2 SYDVKM. Here the CDR3 reads CASSVGTGIWGTSDNNEQFF. CDR3 sequence (DNA): TGTGCCAGCAGCGTCGGGACAGGGATCTGGGGGACTAGCGACAACAATGAGCAGTTCTTC. Full variable domain (missing parts from reference TRBV28 and TRBJ2-1): DVKVTQSSRYLVKRTGEKVFLECVQDMDHENMFWYRQDPGLGLRLIYFSYDVKMKEKGDIPEGYSVSREKKERFSLILESASTNQTSMYLCASSVGTGIWGTSDNNEQFFGPGTRLTVL.

V gene TRBV4-1 combines with J gene TRBJ1-1; no reliable D call. The CDR3 has 17 amino acids. Trimming took 0 bases from V and 1 from J, leaving 15 bases between them. Germline-derived CDR1 and CDR2 are MGHRA and YSYEKL. Written as DNA, the CDR3 is TGCGCCAGCAGCCAAGATAAGGAGGGAACCGGGAACACTGAAGCTTTCTTT. It codes for CASSQDKEGTGNTEAFF.

This clonotype has a handful of counts. The J gene is TRBJ2-1, the V gene TRBV5-1; tentatively, D is TRBD1 (5 bases). The CDR3 runs to 16 residues. Germline V gives CDR1 SGHRS, CDR2 YFSETQ. Trimming left V 3 bases short and J 3 bases short, with 16 bases between. CDR3 protein: CASSSAEGEFYNEQFF. In DNA, the CDR3 is TGCGCCAGCAGCTCCGCCGAAGGGGAATTCTACAATGAGCAGTTCTTC.

To note about this clonotype: A much larger clone is a single base away; this may be a read error. V gene TRBV29-1 combines with J gene TRBJ2-1; possible D gene TRBD2, 5 bases. This CDR3 comprises 16 residues. Germline-derived CDR1 and CDR2 are SQVTM and ANQGSEA. The CDR3 bases are TGCAGCGTTGTAACCTCCGCTGGGAGCTCCTACAATGGGCAGTTCTTC. Protein: CSVVTSAGSSYNGQFF.

This clonotype was observed a few times. The chain joins TRBV20-1 to TRBJ2-3; TRBD2 agrees at 7 bases. CDR1 is DFQATT, CDR2 SNEGSKA, per germline (reference sequence). The CDR3 length is 16 residues. Losses at the gene ends were 0 bases for V and 0 bases for J; bases not matched to a gene: 6. The CDR3: CSARDQKRGSTDTQYF. CDR3 sequence (DNA): TGCAGTGCTAGAGATCAGAAGCGGGGCAGCACAGATACGCAGTATTTT.

This chain uses TRBV6-1 with TRBJ2-1; TRBD2 matches at 9 bases. V trimming: 2 bases; J trimming: 9 bases; junction bases outside the gene matches: 5. CDR1 and CDR2 (germline): MNHNS, SASEGT. The CDR3 is made up of 14 amino acids. The CDR3 loop reads CASSELAGRGEQFF. CDR3 bases: TGTGCCAGCAGTGAACTAGCGGGAAGGGGTGAGCAGTTCTTC.

This clonotype was seen a handful of times. The CDR3 loop is CSARASRVYNEQFF. CDR3 in DNA: TGCAGTGCTAGAGCCTCGAGGGTCTACAATGAGCAGTTCTTC. This chain joins TRBV20-1 and TRBJ2-1, with D perhaps matching TRBD2 (5 bases). The V and J ends lost 1 base and 3 bases respectively, with 10 bases between them. Germline assignment: CDR1 DFQATT and CDR2 SNEGSKA (reference sequence). The CDR3 runs 14 residues.

This chain links TRBV7-9 with TRBJ1-4; TRBD1 matches at 7 bases. Germline V CDR1 and CDR2: SEHNR, FQNEAQ (reference sequence). Unmatched junction bases numbered 9, after V lost 4 bases and J lost 7 bases. This CDR3 contains 15 residues. CDR3 residues: CASSSQGPKGEKLFF. In nucleotides, the CDR3 is TGTGCCAGCAGCTCACAGGGGCCAAAGGGTGAAAAACTGTTTTTT.

V gene TRBV5-1 combines with J gene TRBJ2-5; possibly TRBD2 for D (5 bases). The tail of the sequence fits TRBJ2-7 better, so the J call may be wrong. Germline V lookup: CDR1 SGHRS, CDR2 YFSETQ. The CDR3 covers 15 residues. For the CDR3, the DNA is TGCGCCAGCAGCTTGTCCCCCCTCAGCGGCTACGAGCAGTACTTC. It codes for CASSLSPLSGYEQYF.

This clonotype was picked up many times. This chain connects TRBV29-1 to TRBJ2-7, with D perhaps given as TRBD1 or TRBD2 (6 bases each). Trimming removed 1 base from V and 7 bases from J, with 8 bases in between. Germline CDR1 SQVTM, CDR2 ANQGSEA. This CDR3 is built from 11 residues. CDR3: CSVEGGAEQYF. CDR3 nucleotide sequence: TGCAGCGTTGAAGGGGGGGCTGAGCAGTACTTC.

This clonotype showed up just a few times. This chain joins TRBV12-3 or TRBV12-4 and TRBJ1-2; D is undetermined. Trimming stripped 6 bases from V and 8 bases from J, with 16 bases between. The CDR3 is made up of 13 amino acids. CDR3 loop: CASSPIGVLGYTF. CDR3 sequence (DNA): TGTGCCAGCAGCCCAATTGGGGTTTTGGGCTACACCTTC.

The chain recombines TRBV20-1 with TRBJ2-1, with TRBD2 matching 10 bases. Trimming at V came to 5 bases and at J to 5 bases, leaving 9 bases not matched to a gene. Germline V CDR1 and CDR2: DFQATT, SNEGSKA (reference sequence). The CDR3 extends over 15 amino acids. The CDR3 region is CSAAFSGGLHNEQFF. CDR3 nucleotides: TGCAGTGCTGCCTTTAGCGGGGGGCTTCACAATGAGCAGTTCTTC.

The CDR3 region has the DNA TGTGCCAGCAGCTTAAGTGCGCGGGCTGAAGCTTTCTTT. Translated: CASSLSARAEAFF. The V call is TRBV7-3, the J call TRBJ1-1, with D unclear. The CDR3 totals 13 residues. The V gene's germline CDR1 is SGHTA and CDR2 FQGTGA. V was pared by 1 base and J by 6 bases, with 9 bases between. Filled out from reference TRBV7-3 and TRBJ1-1, the complete variable domain reads GAGVSQTPSNKVTEKGKYVELRCDPISGHTALYWYRQSLGQGPEFLIYFQGTGAADDSGLPNDRFFAVRPEGSVSTLKIQRTERGDSAVYLCASSLSARAEAFFGQGTRLTVV.

This clonotype has more than one count but fewer than ten. The chain links TRBV20-1 to TRBJ2-5, with 9 bases identical to TRBD2. The CDR3 totals 14 residues. The germline gives CDR1 DFQATT, CDR2 SNEGSKA (reference sequence). V gave up 6 bases and J gave up 3 bases; unmatched junction bases: 8. The CDR3 DNA reads as TGCAGTGCCCTGATTAGCGGGGGTAAAGAGACCCAGTACTTC. Translated, it gives CSALISGGKETQYF.

This clonotype was observed a few times. The rearrangement links TRBV20-1 to TRBJ2-3; D call uncertain. This CDR3 has 15 amino acids. Trimming left V 2 bases short and J 2 bases short, with 14 bases between. Germline V gives CDR1 DFQATT, CDR2 SNEGSKA (reference sequence). The DNA for the CDR3 is TGCAGTGCTAGAAGGCTAGGGCTATACACAGATACGCAGTATTTT. It is translated as CSARRLGLYTDTQYF.

Ten or more counts support this clonotype. This chain links TRBV7-9 with TRBJ2-7; D is ambiguous. V gave up 2 bases and J gave up 4 bases, with 9 bases separating them. The germline V gene encodes CDR1 SEHNR and CDR2 FQNEAQ (reference sequence). The CDR3 has 13 residues. The CDR3 reads CASSLSPGYEQYF. The DNA of the CDR3 is TGTGCCAGCAGCTTATCCCCTGGATACGAGCAGTACTTC.

Of note for this clonotype: Compared with germline, one end of the junction differs, possibly owing to a read error. This CDR3 is CSARGVRFTDAQYF. CDR3 bases: TGCAGTGCTAGAGGGGTGCGGTTCACAGATGCGCAGTATTTT. The chain uses TRBV20-1 and TRBJ2-3, with D unclear. This CDR3 has 14 residues. Germline CDR1 is DFQATT and CDR2 is SNEGSKA (reference sequence).